This paragraph covers one T cell receptor beta chain sequence. What it recognizes is unknown. The data stem from a study of blood T cells in healthy people across ages. Trimming removed 9 bases from V and 6 bases from J, with 4 bases in between. CDR1 and CDR2 (germline): KGHDR, SFDVKD. The CDR3 is made up of 9 amino acids. Alongside a J-beta primer mix, a sample-barcoded 5' primer served in a second PCR lasting about 7 to 12 cycles. TCRdb ran MiXCR on the 5' RACE reads and lists one entry per CDR3 protein. The data hold some 1.8 million distinct CDR3 sequences, with about 39% observed a single time. Whole-study results and caveats: Leaving the PBMCs unsorted stopped any conclusive comparison of naive versus antigen-experienced cells.

The sequence was obtained from a human donor in good health. The specimen sequenced was blood. The V gene is TRBV24-1, the J gene TRBJ2-5; no firm D call. CDR3: CATLKTQYF. CDR3 DNA sequence: TGTGCCACCTTAAAGACCCAGTACTTC.